This is a list of T cell receptor beta chains from one sample in a study of T-cell memory formation after mild COVID-19. TCRdb called the 5' RACE reads again in MiXCR, with one record for every CDR3 protein. This sample carries 250,000 to 300,000 distinct CDR3 sequences, around 15% of them seen once, and the ten largest clones take 22%. The sample consisted of PBMCs or a T cell subset sorted from them (not recorded which). Receptors were obtained from a man aged 18 to 30 who had mild COVID-19 (a few samples of this study predate the infection). Cell type and time point are not known. The CDR3 runs from the conserved cysteine through the conserved F or W. D genes are given only for firm matches. Expanded clones get a size class; other rows say once, few or many, or leave the size out.

d_call,v_call,cdr3_length,clone_size,j_call,cdr3_nt,cdr3_aa
NA,TRBV7-9,15,few,TRBJ1-6,TGTGCCAGCAGCTTCAGTTCTACAGCTAATTCACCCCTCCACTTT,CASSFSSTANSPLHF
NA,TRBV6-5,13,NA,TRBJ1-5,TGTGCCAGCAGCACGAGCCGGAATCAGCCCCAGCATTTT,CASSTSRNQPQHF
TRBD1,TRBV4-3,15,NA,TRBJ1-2,TGCGCCAGCAGCCTGGAGGACAGGCCGGTCTATGGCTACACCTTC,CASSLEDRPVYGYTF
TRBD2,TRBV11-2,17,many,TRBJ2-5,TGTGCCAGCAGCTTAGGGACTAGCGGGCTTACTCGGGGGACCCAGTACTTC,CASSLGTSGLTRGTQYF
NA,TRBV5-4,14,many,TRBJ1-1,TGTGCCAGCAGCTTGGAGAAAGGGTACACTGAAGCTTTCTTT,CASSLEKGYTEAFF
NA,TRBV5-1,15,few,TRBJ2-7,TGCGCCAGCAGCTTGGCACAGGATGGGGCGTACGAGCAGTACTTC,CASSLAQDGAYEQYF
NA,TRBV12-3/TRBV12-4,14,many,TRBJ1-1,TGTGCCAGCAGTTTAGCGACGGCCGGCACTGAAGCTTTCTTT,CASSLATAGTEAFF
TRBD1,TRBV4-3,14,NA,TRBJ2-5,TGCGCCAGCAGCCAAGGCAACAGGGGAGAGACCCAGTACTTC,CASSQGNRGETQYF
TRBD2,TRBV12-5,12,NA,TRBJ2-3,TGTGCCTCTAGCGGGGAGTTAGATACGCAGTATTTT,CASSGELDTQYF
NA,TRBV10-3,14,NA,TRBJ2-2,TGTGCCATCAGGCAGGGGCAAAGCACCGGGGAGCTGTTTTTT,CAIRQGQSTGELFF
NA,TRBV20-1,13,few,TRBJ2-3,TGCAGTGCTAGAGATCCTAGCACAGATACGCAGTATTTT,CSARDPSTDTQYF
NA,TRBV10-3,17,few,TRBJ2-2,TGTGCCATCAGTATGCAACTAATACACGCGAACACCGGGGAGCTGTTTTTT,CAISMQLIHANTGELFF
NA,TRBV6-5,15,NA,TRBJ1-1,TGTGCCAGCAGTTACTCTAGACAGCTGAACACTGAAGCTTTCTTT,CASSYSRQLNTEAFF
NA,TRBV12-3/TRBV12-4,13,NA,TRBJ1-2,TGTGCCAGCAGTAACGGACTTAACTATGGCTACACCTTC,CASSNGLNYGYTF
NA,TRBV14,14,NA,TRBJ1-5,TGTGCCAGCAGCCAAGGGACCCAGGATTCTCCCCAGCATTTT,CASSQGTQDSPQHF
TRBD1,TRBV6-5,16,few,TRBJ1-5,TGTGCCAGCAGTTTCAGTCGGACAGGGGGGAATCAGCCCCAGCATTTT,CASSFSRTGGNQPQHF
NA,TRBV5-6,16,few,TRBJ2-6,TGTGCCACTGCCCCTGGCAGCCTTGCTCTGGCCAACGTCCTGACTTTC,CATAPGSLALANVLTF
NA,TRBV11-3,16,few,TRBJ2-6,TGTGCCAGCAGCCCCGGCCGCGGGATAGGGGCCAACGTCCTGACTTTC,CASSPGRGIGANVLTF
NA,TRBV20-1,13,few,TRBJ1-5,TGCAGTGCTAGAGGATCCCTTAATCAGCCCCAGCATTTT,CSARGSLNQPQHF
NA,TRBV10-3,14,NA,TRBJ2-5,TGTGCCATCAGTGGAGGAAGCGAGAAAGAGACCCAGTACTTC,CAISGGSEKETQYF
NA,TRBV12-3/TRBV12-4,15,NA,TRBJ2-6,TGTGCCAGCAGTTCCCCGAGGGCTGGGGCCAACGTCCTGACTTTC,CASSSPRAGANVLTF
NA,TRBV7-9,14,NA,TRBJ2-2,TGTGCCAGCAGCGTGGTGGAGGGTCGCGGGGAGCTGTTTTTT,CASSVVEGRGELFF
NA,TRBV6-5,15,many,TRBJ2-3,TGTGCCAGCAGTTACTCGGGGAAGTTCCGAGATACGCAGTATTTT,CASSYSGKFRDTQYF